The clone carrying this TCR beta chain appeared once. Antigen specificity is unknown. This table comes from immunoSEQ multiplex PCR, and its TCRdb copy is limited to in-frame clones, with some not included. The sample lists around 300,000 clones; 88% were seen once. The donors were members of the validation cohort comprising approximately 110 subjects, separate from the approximately 710-subject first cohort. The data are from a study of cytomegalovirus exposure and HLA in healthy donors. Study overall: The approximately 710 first-cohort repertoires and the 95 to 150 validation repertoires shared the same platform, a later analysis reported.

The CDR3 runs to 16 residues. Germline CDR1 ENHRY, CDR2 SYGVKD. V gave up 3 bases and J gave up 0 bases, with 14 bases separating them. Broader study findings: Confirmation in vitro established that a few CMV-associated chains were specific for CMV antigens. It was 150 to 200 TCR beta chains that were listed as cytomegalovirus-associated.

This clonotype was sampled from a man younger than 40 in good health and CMV-seronegative. The specimen was PBMCs. The rearrangement links TRBV10-3 to TRBJ1-2; D is ambiguous. CDR3 in DNA: TGTGCCATCAGTGACTGGGGAGTCAAGACTAACTATGGCTACACCTTC. This translates into CAISDWGVKTNYGYTF.